Here is one T cell receptor beta chain with its context. Its antigen is undetermined. V lost 5 bases and J lost 5; bases outside the gene matches: 16. Germline V gives CDR1 LNHDA, CDR2 SQIVND (reference sequence). The CDR3 spans 17 residues. These data belong to a study of OX40 agonist ivuxolimab in advanced cancers. Study-level results: Average numbers of expanded clones were greater in CD8+ T cells than in CD4+. Partial responders dosed at 0.1-3.0 mg/kg displayed clonal expansion ranking among the lowest.

The table came from immunoSEQ multiplex PCR; TCRdb's copy has only in-frame clones and leaves some out. The sample has roughly 100,000 clones; approximately 90% are singletons. The chain employs TRBV19 and TRBJ2-5; 8 bases line up with TRBD2. The clonotype was recovered from an adult with an advanced solid tumor such as melanoma, head and neck, liver or kidney cancer. The source material was CD4+ or CD8+ T cells sorted from blood, sampled in a trial of the OX40 agonist ivuxolimab. The CDR3 DNA reads as TGTGCCAGTAGTCACTTTTACGGGGGGGTGAATAGGGAGACCCAGTACTTC. This encodes CASSHFYGGVNRETQYF.